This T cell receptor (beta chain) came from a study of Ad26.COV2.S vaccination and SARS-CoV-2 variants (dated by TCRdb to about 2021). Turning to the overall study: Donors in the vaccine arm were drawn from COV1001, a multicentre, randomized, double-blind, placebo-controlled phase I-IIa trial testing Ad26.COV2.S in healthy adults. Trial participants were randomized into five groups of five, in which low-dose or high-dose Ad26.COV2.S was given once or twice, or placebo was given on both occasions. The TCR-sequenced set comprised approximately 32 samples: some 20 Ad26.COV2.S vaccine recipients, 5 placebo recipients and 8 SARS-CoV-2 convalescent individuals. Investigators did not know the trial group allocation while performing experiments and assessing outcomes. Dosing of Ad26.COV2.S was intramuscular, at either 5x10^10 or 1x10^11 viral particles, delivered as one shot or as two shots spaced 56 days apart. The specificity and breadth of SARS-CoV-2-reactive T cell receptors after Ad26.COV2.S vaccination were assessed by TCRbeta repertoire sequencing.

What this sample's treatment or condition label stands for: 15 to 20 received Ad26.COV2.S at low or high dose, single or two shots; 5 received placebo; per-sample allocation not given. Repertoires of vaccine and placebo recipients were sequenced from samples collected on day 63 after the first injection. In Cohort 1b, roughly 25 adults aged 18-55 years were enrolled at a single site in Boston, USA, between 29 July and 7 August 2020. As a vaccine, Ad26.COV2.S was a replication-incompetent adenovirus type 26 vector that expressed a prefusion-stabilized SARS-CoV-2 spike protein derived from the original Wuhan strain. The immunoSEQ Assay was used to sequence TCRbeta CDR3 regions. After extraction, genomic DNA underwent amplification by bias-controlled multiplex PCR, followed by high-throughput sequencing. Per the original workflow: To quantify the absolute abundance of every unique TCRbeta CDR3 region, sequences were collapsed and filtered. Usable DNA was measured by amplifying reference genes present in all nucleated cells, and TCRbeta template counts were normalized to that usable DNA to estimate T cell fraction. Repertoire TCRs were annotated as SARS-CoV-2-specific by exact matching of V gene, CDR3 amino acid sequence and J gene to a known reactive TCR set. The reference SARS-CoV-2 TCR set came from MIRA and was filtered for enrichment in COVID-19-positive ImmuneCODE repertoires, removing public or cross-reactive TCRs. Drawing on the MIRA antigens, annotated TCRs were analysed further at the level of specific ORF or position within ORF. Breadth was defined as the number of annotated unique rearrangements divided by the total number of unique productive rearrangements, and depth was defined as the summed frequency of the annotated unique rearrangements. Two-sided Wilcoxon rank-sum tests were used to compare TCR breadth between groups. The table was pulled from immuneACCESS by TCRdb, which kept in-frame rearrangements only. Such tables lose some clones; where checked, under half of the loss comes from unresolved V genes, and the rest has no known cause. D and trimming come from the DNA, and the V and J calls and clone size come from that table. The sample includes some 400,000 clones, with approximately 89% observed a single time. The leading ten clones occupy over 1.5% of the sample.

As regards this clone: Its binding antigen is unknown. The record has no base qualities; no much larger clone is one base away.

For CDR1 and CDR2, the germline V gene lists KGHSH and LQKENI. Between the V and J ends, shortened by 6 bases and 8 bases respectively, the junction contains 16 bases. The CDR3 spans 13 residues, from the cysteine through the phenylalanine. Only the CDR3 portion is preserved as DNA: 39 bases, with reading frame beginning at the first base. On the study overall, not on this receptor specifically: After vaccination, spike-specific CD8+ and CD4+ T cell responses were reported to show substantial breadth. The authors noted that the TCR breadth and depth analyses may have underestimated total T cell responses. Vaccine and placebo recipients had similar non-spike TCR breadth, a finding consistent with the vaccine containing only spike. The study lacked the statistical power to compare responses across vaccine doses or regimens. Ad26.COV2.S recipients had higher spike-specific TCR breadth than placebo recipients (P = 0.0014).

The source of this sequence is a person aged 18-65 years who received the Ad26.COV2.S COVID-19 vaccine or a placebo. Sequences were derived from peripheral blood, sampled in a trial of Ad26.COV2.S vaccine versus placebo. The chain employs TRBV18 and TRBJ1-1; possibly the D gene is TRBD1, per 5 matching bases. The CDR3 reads CASSAGRTPEAFF. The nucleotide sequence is TGTGCCAGCTCCGCCGGCAGGACACCAGAAGCTTTCTTT.